Below, 22 T cell receptor beta chains from the same sample are listed, as sequenced in a study of blood T cell repertoires in COVID-19. TCRdb's copy holds only in-frame clones and misses some; the assay was immunoSEQ multiplex PCR. The table lists about 360,000 clones, about 87% of them singletons. Sequencing used PBMCs or T cells enriched from blood (not recorded which). The receptor set was obtained from a middle-aged man in a cohort exposed to, infected with or recovered from COVID-19 (not recorded which).

The count of this clone is one. This chain joins TRBV7-3 and TRBJ2-3, with 7 bases matching TRBD1. This CDR3 region has 16 residues. V lost 4 bases, J lost 2 bases, and 9 bases stayed unmatched. CDR1 SGHTA and CDR2 FQGTGA come from the germline V gene. The CDR3 sequence is CASSSIQGLHTDTQYF. CDR3 nucleotide sequence: TGTGCCAGCAGCTCAATACAGGGGTTACACACAGATACGCAGTATTTT. The full variable domain, in which reference TRBV7-3 and TRBJ2-3 provide the parts outside the CDR3, is GAGVSQTPSNKVTEKGKYVELRCDPISGHTALYWYRQSLGQGPEFLIYFQGTGAADDSGLPNDRFFAVRPEGSVSTLKIQRTERGDSAVYLCASSSIQGLHTDTQYFGPGTRLTVL.

The gene calls are TRBV28 and TRBJ1-2; 10 bases map to TRBD1. The J segment lost 7 bases and the V segment lost 5 bases, leaving 4 bases of the junction unmatched. CDR3 size: 13 residues. Germline CDR1 and CDR2: MDHEN and SYDVKM. The CDR3 here is CASSVDRGIGYTF. Written as DNA, the CDR3 is TGTGCCAGCAGTGTGGACAGGGGGATTGGCTACACCTTC.

The chain joins TRBV16 to TRBJ2-1; a possible D gene is TRBD2 (5 bases). Germline V gene sequence: CDR1 KGHSY, CDR2 FQNENV. The CDR3 extends over 13 amino acids. V lost 5 bases and J lost 4, with 9 bases in between. The CDR3 here is CASSIDYYNEQFF. CDR3 nucleotide sequence: TGTGCCAGCAGCATAGACTATTACAATGAGCAGTTCTTC.

The chain combines TRBV7-8 with TRBJ2-3, with 11 bases fitting TRBD2. CDR1 is SGHVS and CDR2 is FQNEAQ in the germline V gene. The junction had 13 bases not matched to a gene; V was cut back by 5 bases and J by 6 bases. The CDR3 consists of 17 residues. CDR3 sequence (DNA): TGTGCCAGCAGCCTAAAAACCGGGACTAGCGGTCCCGATACGCAGTATTTT. This translates into CASSLKTGTSGPDTQYF.

V and J are TRBV6-5 and TRBJ2-1, with TRBD2 matching 11 bases. Germline values: CDR1 MNHEY, CDR2 SVGAGI. V dropped 5 bases and J dropped 9; count of bases not matched to a gene: 6. This CDR3 is 14 amino acids long. This CDR3 reads CASSPTSGRFEQFF. Here the CDR3 DNA reads TGTGCCAGCAGTCCCACTAGCGGGAGATTTGAGCAGTTCTTC.

The gene calls are TRBV27 and TRBJ2-2; TRBD2 aligns across 8 bases. The CDR3 totals 16 residues. Germline V CDR1 and CDR2: MNHEY, SMNVEV (reference sequence). After removal of 5 bases from V and 4 bases from J, the junction contained 9 bases not matched to a gene. CDR3 bases: TGTGCCAGCAGTCTCTCTAGCGGGCGGGGCACCGGGGAGCTGTTTTTT. Translated: CASSLSSGRGTGELFF.

The chain combines TRBV5-1 with TRBJ1-1, with D perhaps matching TRBD1 (6 bases). Looked up from germline, CDR1 is SGHRS and CDR2 is YFSETQ. Trimming cost V 7 bases and J 6 bases, with 13 bases left between them. The CDR3 has 12 amino acids. The CDR3 sequence is CASSIGGSEAFF. Here the CDR3 DNA reads TGCGCCAGCTCTATAGGGGGTTCTGAAGCTTTCTTT.

The chain is built from TRBV9 and TRBJ1-1, with 11 bases identical to TRBD1. The CDR3 consists of 14 residues. CDR1 is SGDLS, CDR2 YYNGEE, per germline. The junction had 6 bases not matched to a gene; V was cut back by 4 bases and J by 7 bases. The CDR3 bases are TGTGCCAGCAGCTTGCGGACAGGGGGCTTTGAAGCTTTCTTT. Protein sequence: CASSLRTGGFEAFF.

This chain connects TRBV5-4 to TRBJ2-3, with TRBD2 matching 10 bases. The V segment lost 1 base and the J segment 0 bases; nucleotides outside the gene matches: 2. Germline values: CDR1 SGHNT, CDR2 YYREEE (reference sequence). The CDR3 has 16 amino acids. The CDR3 DNA sequence: TGTGCCAGCAGCTTGAGCGGGAGGGCCAGCACAGATACGCAGTATTTT. It codes for CASSLSGRASTDTQYF.

This chain links TRBV9 with TRBJ1-2; 8 bases match TRBD1. There are 15 residues in the CDR3. Per the germline V gene, CDR1 is SGDLS and CDR2 is YYNGEE. Losses at the gene ends were 0 bases for V and 8 bases for J; bases not matched to a gene: 9. CDR3 protein: CASSVEATGAAGYTF. The CDR3 DNA reads as TGTGCCAGCAGCGTAGAAGCGACAGGGGCGGCCGGCTACACCTTC.

The rearrangement uses TRBV28 and TRBJ1-6; a possible D gene is TRBD1 (5 bases). The germline CDR1 and CDR2 sequences are MDHEN and SYDVKM. V lost 5 bases, J lost 4 bases, and 12 bases lay in between. The CDR3 sequence is 15 residues long. The CDR3 loop reads CASSERTPYNSPLHF. The CDR3 DNA reads as TGTGCCAGCAGTGAGAGGACACCTTATAATTCACCCCTCCACTTT.

This clone was counted a single time. The chain employs TRBV5-1 and TRBJ2-7; TRBD2 agrees at 9 bases. The germline gives CDR1 SGHRS, CDR2 YFSETQ. After removal of 4 bases from V and 0 bases from J, the junction contained 11 bases not matched to a gene. The length of the CDR3 is 17 residues. The CDR3 is CASSPTMTSGSSYEQYF. The DNA for the CDR3 is TGCGCCAGCAGCCCAACTATGACTAGCGGCAGCTCCTACGAGCAGTACTTC. The full variable domain, with the rest looked up from reference TRBV5-1 and TRBJ2-7, is KAGVTQTPRYLIKTRGQQVTLSCSPISGHRSVSWYQQTPGQGLQFLFEYFSETQRNKGNFPGRFSGRQFSNSRSEMNVSTLELGDSALYLCASSPTMTSGSSYEQYFGPGTRLTVT.

J is TRBJ2-1 and V is TRBV19; TRBD2 matches at 9 bases. The CDR3 sequence is 13 residues long. Per the germline V gene, CDR1 is LNHDA and CDR2 is SQIVND (reference sequence). Losses at the gene ends were 9 bases for V and 9 bases for J; bases not matched to a gene: 9. CDR3 sequence (DNA): TGTGCCAGGGGGGCCAGCGGGAGGCGTGAGCAGTTCTTC. Amino acids: CARGASGRREQFF.

Details on this clone: An end of the junction differs from the germline gene, which may be a read error. The chain recombines TRBV28 with TRBJ2-7; 10 nucleotides align to TRBD1. The CDR3 sequence is 13 residues long. CDR1 and CDR2 from the germline V gene are MDHEN and SYDVKM. This chain's CDR3 is CASRGTGEPRTHF. The DNA of the CDR3 is TGTGCCAGCAGGGGGACAGGGGAACCCCGAACCCACTTC.

The V and J genes are TRBV7-9 and TRBJ2-2; D perhaps matches TRBD1 (6 bases). V lost 6 bases, J lost 6 bases, and 11 bases lay in between. Germline CDR1 reads SEHNR; CDR2 reads FQNEAQ (reference sequence). The CDR3 consists of 13 residues. The CDR3 here is CASSTGLAGELFF. The CDR3 DNA reads TGTGCCAGCAGTACAGGGTTGGCCGGGGAGCTGTTTTTT.

The J gene is TRBJ1-2, the V gene TRBV29-1, with 7 bases that match TRBD1. Losses at the gene ends were 4 bases for V and 7 bases for J; bases not matched to a gene: 9. Germline CDR1 SQVTM, CDR2 ANQGSEA. CDR3 size: 13 residues. The chain's CDR3 is CSVVLTGDSGYTF. The CDR3 coding sequence is TGCAGCGTTGTGTTGACGGGGGACAGTGGCTACACCTTC.

J is TRBJ1-2 and V is TRBV19, with 7 bases matching TRBD1. The length of the CDR3 is 14 residues. CDR1 and CDR2 from the germline V gene are LNHDA and SQIVND (reference sequence). The V gene end was trimmed by 4 bases and the J gene end by 6 bases; junction bases not matched to a gene: 8. The CDR3 region is CASSTRQGRNGYTF. The CDR3 DNA reads TGTGCCAGTAGTACCCGACAGGGCCGGAATGGCTACACCTTC.

The chain employs TRBV18 and TRBJ2-1; 10 nucleotides agree with TRBD2. Germline V gene lookup returns CDR1 KGHSH and CDR2 LQKENI. V shed 3 bases, J shed 4 bases, and the junction held 9 bases outside the gene matches. This CDR3 region has 17 residues. The CDR3 sequence is CASSPRTSGEGYNEQFF. The CDR3, as DNA: TGTGCCAGCTCACCGCGGACTAGCGGAGAGGGATACAATGAGCAGTTCTTC. The variable domain in full, completed from reference TRBV18 and TRBJ2-1, reads NAGVMQNPRHLVRRRGQEARLRCSPMKGHSHVYWYRQLPEEGLKFMVYLQKENIIDESGMPKERFSAEFPKEGPSILRIQQVVRGDSAAYFCASSPRTSGEGYNEQFFGPGTRLTVL.

The chain joins TRBV12-1 to TRBJ2-3; no check of the table's D call, TRBD1, against the DNA was made. TRBV12-1 is flagged as a pseudogene. The CDR3 consists of 16 residues. The CDR3 loop is CASSIWDRDRTDTQYF. The DNA for the CDR3 is TGTGCCAGCAGCATCTGGGACAGGGACCGCACAGATACGCAGTATTTT.

This clone was found a few times. The V gene is TRBV20-1, the J gene TRBJ1-1, with 7 bases lining up with TRBD1. Germline V gene lookup returns CDR1 DFQATT and CDR2 SNEGSKA (reference sequence). The CDR3 has 12 residues. After removal of 3 bases from V and 3 bases from J, the junction contained 1 base not matched to a gene. The CDR3 spells CSASTGDTEAFF. The CDR3 DNA is TGCAGTGCTAGTACAGGGGACACTGAAGCTTTCTTT.

This chain links TRBV30 with TRBJ1-1, with D possibly being TRBD1 (5 bases). CDR1 and CDR2 (germline): GTSNPN, SVGIG (reference sequence). This CDR3 comprises 15 residues. Between the trimmed V and J ends, which lost 2 bases and 5 bases, there was a span of 18 bases. CDR3 DNA sequence: TGTGCCTGGAGTCCGATCGGGCAGGGTGGAACTGAAGCTTTCTTT. Its translation: CAWSPIGQGGTEAFF.

The rearrangement joins TRBV6-1 to TRBJ1-5; D may be TRBD1 (5 bases). The CDR3 totals 15 residues. V dropped 2 bases and J dropped 5 bases, with 13 bases sitting between them. CDR1 and CDR2 from the germline V gene are MNHNS and SASEGT. The CDR3 nucleotides read TGTGCCAGCAGTGAAAGAGGTAGGGGCGATCAGCCCCAGCATTTT. Its translation is CASSERGRGDQPQHF.